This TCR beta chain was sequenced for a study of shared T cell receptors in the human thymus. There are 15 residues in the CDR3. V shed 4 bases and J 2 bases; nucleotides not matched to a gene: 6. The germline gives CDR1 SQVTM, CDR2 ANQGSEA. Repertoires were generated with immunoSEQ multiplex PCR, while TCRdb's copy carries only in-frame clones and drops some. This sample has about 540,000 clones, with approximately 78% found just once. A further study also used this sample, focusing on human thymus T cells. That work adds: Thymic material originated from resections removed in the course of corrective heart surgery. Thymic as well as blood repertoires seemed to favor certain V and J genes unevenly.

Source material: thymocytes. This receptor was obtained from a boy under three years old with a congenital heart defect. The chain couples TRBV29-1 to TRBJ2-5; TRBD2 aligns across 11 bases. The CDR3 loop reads CSVVPLAGVQETQYF. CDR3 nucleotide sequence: TGCAGCGTTGTCCCACTAGCGGGGGTACAAGAGACCCAGTACTTC.